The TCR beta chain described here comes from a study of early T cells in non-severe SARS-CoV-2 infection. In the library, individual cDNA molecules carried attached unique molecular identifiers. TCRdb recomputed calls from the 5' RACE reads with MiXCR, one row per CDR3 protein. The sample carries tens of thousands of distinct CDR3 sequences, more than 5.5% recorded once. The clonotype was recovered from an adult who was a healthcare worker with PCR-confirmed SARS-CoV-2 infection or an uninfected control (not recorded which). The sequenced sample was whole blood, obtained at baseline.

The CDR3 spells CASSYSGQAVNQPQHF. The CDR3 DNA follows: TGTGCCAGCAGTTACTCGGGACAGGCAGTCAATCAGCCCCAGCATTTT. V usage is TRBV6-6 and J usage is TRBJ1-5, with 8 bases identical to TRBD1. The CDR3 is 16 residues long. The J segment lost 3 bases and the V segment lost 0 bases, leaving 4 bases of the junction unmatched. Germline assignment: CDR1 MNHNY and CDR2 SVGAGI (reference sequence).